Below are 18 T cell receptor beta chains sequenced from a single sample in a study of blood T cell repertoires in COVID-19 (dated by TCRdb to 2018 to 2021). Library prep was done by the immunoSEQ multiplex PCR assay. As stored in TCRdb, this immuneACCESS dataset retains in-frame rearrangements with V and J assigned. A fraction of the clones does not appear; measured against another copy, unresolved V genes explain less than half of the discrepancy, and the remainder lacks a known reason. In this sample the table shows just over 650,000 clones, about 90% of which occur a single time. Clones ranked in the top ten supply under 0.3% of the sample. The source material was peripheral blood. These receptor sequences come from a woman aged 18 to 35 with acute or convalescent COVID-19.

V usage is TRBV29-1 and J usage is TRBJ1-4, with TRBD1 as a possible D gene (6 bases). This CDR3 contains 13 residues. Trimming cost V 7 bases and J 3 bases, with 12 bases left between them. Germline V gene lookup returns CDR1 SQVTM and CDR2 ANQGSEA. CDR3 coding DNA: TGCAGCGGCCGACAGGTCGCTAATGAAAAACTGTTTTTT. Translating gives CSGRQVANEKLFF.

This rearrangement joins TRBV5-1 to TRBJ1-2; TRBD1 agrees at 9 bases. The CDR3 consists of 16 residues. V lost 4 bases and J lost 2; bases outside the gene matches: 9. Germline V gives CDR1 SGHRS, CDR2 YFSETQ. The CDR3: CASSLGGTGKNYGYTF. In DNA form, the CDR3 reads TGCGCCAGCAGCCTAGGGGGGACAGGGAAAAACTATGGCTACACCTTC. Supplemented by reference TRBV5-1 and TRBJ1-2, the full variable domain reads KAGVTQTPRYLIKTRGQQVTLSCSPISGHRSVSWYQQTPGQGLQFLFEYFSETQRNKGNFPGRFSGRQFSNSRSEMNVSTLELGDSALYLCASSLGGTGKNYGYTFGSGTRLTVV.

The chain joins TRBV12-3 or TRBV12-4 to TRBJ1-1; tentative D call: TRBD1 (5 bases). Between the trimmed V and J ends, which lost 6 bases and 9 bases, there was a span of 17 bases. This CDR3 region has 13 residues. DNA for the CDR3: TGTGCCAGCAGCCTCAGGGATTTTCTGCAAGCTTTCTTT. Amino acid sequence: CASSLRDFLQAFF.

This chain uses TRBV6-5 with TRBJ1-2; 10 bases are shared with TRBD1. Germline V gene data show CDR1 as MNHEY and CDR2 as SVGAGI. This CDR3 region has 15 residues. Unmatched junction bases numbered 8, after V lost 6 bases and J lost 4 bases. Here the CDR3 reads CASRRGTGDRYGYTF. CDR3 in DNA: TGTGCCAGCAGGCGCGGGACAGGGGACCGCTATGGCTACACCTTC.

In nucleotides, the CDR3 is TGTGCCACCAGCGCGGGACTAACGACCTACGAGCAGTACTTC. Translating it yields CATSAGLTTYEQYF. The chain couples TRBV15 to TRBJ2-7, with 7 bases that match TRBD2. Germline V gene lookup returns CDR1 LNHNV and CDR2 YYDKDF (reference sequence). The CDR3 extends over 14 amino acids. V dropped 5 bases and J dropped 2; count of bases not matched to a gene: 6.

V is TRBV7-8 and J is TRBJ2-5; 7 bases match TRBD2. This CDR3 is 15 amino acids long. The germline V gene encodes CDR1 SGHVS and CDR2 FQNEAQ. Losses at the gene ends were 6 bases for V and 4 bases for J; bases not matched to a gene: 11. In DNA form, the CDR3 reads TGTGCCAGCAGTCTAATCCAGACTAGCCGAGAGACCCAGTACTTC. Translation: CASSLIQTSRETQYF.

The chain employs TRBV4-3 and TRBJ1-2, with 7 bases lining up with TRBD1. Germline values: CDR1 LGHNA, CDR2 YSLEER. The V segment lost 2 bases and the J segment 4 bases; nucleotides outside the gene matches: 19. The CDR3 is made up of 19 amino acids. The DNA of the CDR3 is TGCGCCAGCAGCCAAAGTTCCCCAGGGGGGACAGCTCCTCTCTATGGCTACACCTTC. This gives the protein CASSQSSPGGTAPLYGYTF.

The rearrangement links TRBV6-2 or TRBV6-3 to TRBJ1-1, with D perhaps TRBD1 (5 bases). The V gene's germline CDR1 is MNHEY and CDR2 SVGEGT. With 0 bases removed from V and 13 bases from J, the gap between germline ends came to 27 bases. The CDR3 is made up of 17 amino acids. This CDR3 reads CASSYSTSSTGPRHGFF. The DNA of the CDR3 is TGTGCCAGCAGTTACTCGACGTCCTCAACAGGTCCACGTCATGGTTTCTTT.

This clone was counted a few times. The V gene is TRBV6-1, the J gene TRBJ2-3; D might be TRBD2 (7 bases). The CDR3 totals 16 residues. In germline, CDR1 is MNHNS, CDR2 SASEGT. Deletions cut 1 base from V and 1 base from J, with 12 bases between. The CDR3 reads CASSEEAGAGTDTQYF. CDR3 sequence (DNA): TGTGCCAGCAGTGAAGAGGCGGGGGCCGGCACAGATACGCAGTATTTT.

The V gene is TRBV5-1, the J gene TRBJ1-1; TRBD1 agrees at 7 bases. J gave up 10 bases and V 4 bases, and 7 bases lay outside the gene matches. Germline V gives CDR1 SGHRS, CDR2 YFSETQ. The CDR3 has 12 residues. The DNA for the CDR3 is TGCGCCAGCAGCCCGGAGGCAGGGGGAGCTTTCTTT. Residues: CASSPEAGGAFF.

The chain carries TRBV7-2 and TRBJ2-1, with D perhaps TRBD2 (5 bases). This CDR3 comprises 17 residues. Germline CDR1 SGHTA, CDR2 FQGNSA. Trimming removed 6 bases from V and 4 bases from J, with 22 bases in between. CDR3 DNA: TGTGCCAGCAGATATATTCGGGGTGGGCGTTGGTACAATGAGCAGTTCTTC. The encoded protein is CASRYIRGGRWYNEQFF.

The rearrangement joins TRBV30 to TRBJ1-1; D call uncertain. Germline CDR1 is GTSNPN and CDR2 is SVGIG (reference sequence). Trimming removed 3 bases from V and 0 bases from J, with 11 bases in between. The CDR3 loop spans 14 amino acids. Written as DNA, the CDR3 is TGTGCCTGGAGCCTCAGACACGTGAACACTGAAGCTTTCTTT. It yields the protein CAWSLRHVNTEAFF.

The chain employs TRBV12-3 or TRBV12-4 and TRBJ1-2, with a possible D match to TRBD1 (6 bases). Trimming took 6 bases from V and 4 from J, leaving 12 bases between them. The CDR3 is 13 amino acids. The CDR3 nucleotides read TGTGCCAGCAGCCCAGACAGGACCTATGGCTACACCTTC. This sequence encodes CASSPDRTYGYTF.

V gene TRBV19 combines with J gene TRBJ1-2; 9 bases are a match to TRBD1. Unmatched junction bases numbered 6, after V lost 1 base and J lost 6 bases. Per the germline V gene, CDR1 is LNHDA and CDR2 is SQIVND (reference sequence). The CDR3 is 15 amino acids. The CDR3 reads CASSIGGTGGDGYTF. In nucleotides, the CDR3 is TGTGCCAGTAGTATAGGTGGCACAGGGGGCGATGGCTACACCTTC.

In this sample, this clone turned up once. The chain uses TRBV11-2 and TRBJ2-1, with 11 bases identical to TRBD2. The CDR3 is 17 residues long. Germline CDR1 reads SGHAT; CDR2 reads FQNNGV. V lost 3 bases, J lost 6 bases, and 10 bases stayed unmatched. The CDR3 nucleotides read TGTGCCAGCAGCTTCCCTGCTAGCGGGGGGCGTCCCAATGAGCAGTTCTTC. It translates to CASSFPASGGRPNEQFF.

This clone was observed once. This CDR3 is CASSPVGTGLSYEQYF. Written as DNA, the CDR3 is TGTGCCAGCAGCCCGGTTGGGACAGGCTTATCCTACGAGCAGTACTTC. This chain uses TRBV27 with TRBJ2-7; 8 nucleotides align to TRBD1. This CDR3 has 16 residues. Trimming at V came to 6 bases and at J to 1 base, leaving 11 bases not matched to a gene. Germline V lookup: CDR1 MNHEY, CDR2 SMNVEV (reference sequence).

The chain recombines TRBV4-2 with TRBJ1-5; possible D gene TRBD1, 6 bases. Trimming left V 0 bases short and J 4 bases short, with 22 bases between. There are 19 residues in the CDR3. Germline V CDR1 and CDR2: LGHNA, YNFKEQ. The CDR3 coding sequence is TGTGCCAGCAGCCAAGAAGGTACTACAGGGAGAGGGAATAATCAGCCCCAGCATTTT. Amino acid sequence: CASSQEGTTGRGNNQPQHF.

This rearrangement joins TRBV29-1 to TRBJ2-2; TRBD1 might be the D (5 bases). Trimming pared 3 bases from V and 1 base from J, leaving 9 bases between. CDR1 and CDR2 (germline): SQVTM, ANQGSEA. CDR3 size: 14 residues. In DNA form, the CDR3 reads TGCAGCGTTGATGGGCAGGGGAACACCGGGGAGCTGTTTTTT. Translation gives CSVDGQGNTGELFF.